These 32 T cell receptor beta chains came from one sample sequenced in a study of cytomegalovirus exposure and HLA in healthy donors. 60 Vbeta and 13 Jbeta primers were used in PCR. Assay: immunoSEQ multiplex PCR; the TCRdb copy retains only in-frame clones and omits some. The data contain 150,000 to 200,000 clones, approximately 83% of them singletons. Sequenced sample: PBMCs. The origin of the receptors is a male donor in good health and CMV-seronegative.

V is TRBV9 and J is TRBJ1-6; perhaps TRBD1 as D (6 bases). Germline V CDR1 and CDR2: SGDLS, YYNGEE. The CDR3 consists of 12 residues. Trimming took off 4 bases at V and 7 bases at J, with 6 bases between the two ends. CDR3 sequence: CASSTGNSPLHF. CDR3 bases: TGTGCCAGCAGCACAGGGAATTCACCCCTCCACTTT. Drawing the rest from reference TRBV9 and TRBJ1-6, the complete variable domain is DSGVTQTPKHLITATGQRVTLRCSPRSGDLSVYWYQQSLDQGLQFLIQYYNGEERAKGNILERFSAQQFPDLHSELNLSSLELGDSALYFCASSTGNSPLHFGNGTRLTVT.

This chain connects TRBV19 to TRBJ1-4, with 8 nucleotides matching TRBD1. CDR1 is LNHDA, CDR2 SQIVND, per germline (reference sequence). The CDR3 consists of 15 residues. The trim removed 3 bases at V and 3 bases at J, leaving 3 bases unmatched. The CDR3 protein is CASSISRGPNEKLFF. The CDR3 DNA is TGTGCCAGTAGTATTTCCAGGGGGCCTAATGAAAAACTGTTTTTT.

V usage is TRBV18 and J usage is TRBJ2-7; TRBD2 agrees at 11 bases. Trimming removed 3 bases from V and 7 bases from J; junction bases left unmatched: 2. CDR1 is KGHSH, CDR2 LQKENI, per germline. CDR3 length: 13 amino acids. CDR3 in amino acids: CASSPGLADEQYF. The CDR3 DNA follows: TGTGCCAGCTCACCGGGACTAGCGGATGAGCAGTACTTC. Variable domain in full (rest from reference TRBV18 and TRBJ2-7): NAGVMQNPRHLVRRRGQEARLRCSPMKGHSHVYWYRQLPEEGLKFMVYLQKENIIDESGMPKERFSAEFPKEGPSILRIQQVVRGDSAAYFCASSPGLADEQYFGPGTRLTVT.

The rearrangement joins TRBV5-4 to TRBJ1-2; 11 positions agree with TRBD1. V was pared by 2 bases and J by 1 base, with 4 bases of the junction left unmatched. From germline, CDR1 is SGHNT and CDR2 YYREEE (reference sequence). The CDR3 length is 16 residues. CDR3 coding DNA: TGTGCCAGCAGCTTCGGACAGGGGGCGCTTAACTATGGCTACACCTTC. This sequence encodes CASSFGQGALNYGYTF.

The V call is TRBV27, the J call TRBJ2-7; the D is unclear. Germline assignment: CDR1 MNHEY and CDR2 SMNVEV (reference sequence). V shed 5 bases and J shed 2 bases, with 13 bases lying between them. This CDR3 spans 14 amino acids. In DNA, the CDR3 is TGTGCCAGCAGTCTAGATGGAAGACCCTACGAGCAGTACTTC. It codes for CASSLDGRPYEQYF.

This clone was seen a few times. The chain has TRBV7-2 and TRBJ1-1; D is uncertain. Trimming took off 2 bases at V and 0 bases at J, with 13 bases between the two ends. The germline CDR1 and CDR2 sequences are SGHTA and FQGNSA. The CDR3 has 16 residues. CDR3 region: CASSLLPRGMNTEAFF. The CDR3 DNA reads as TGTGCCAGCAGCTTACTCCCGCGGGGAATGAACACTGAAGCTTTCTTT.

The chain carries TRBV27 and TRBJ2-7, with 7 bases fitting TRBD2. Per germline, CDR1 MNHEY and CDR2 SMNVEV (reference sequence). The CDR3 runs to 14 residues. Trimming took 2 bases from V and 2 from J; bases not matched to a gene: 3. The CDR3 sequence: CASSLGRVAYEQYF. In DNA, the CDR3 is TGTGCCAGCAGTTTAGGGAGGGTAGCCTACGAGCAGTACTTC.

CDR3 nucleotide sequence: TGCGCCAGCAGCTTGGGAATTCCGGGACAGGGGCCTGAAAAACTGTTTTTT. Amino acid sequence: CASSLGIPGQGPEKLFF. This chain links TRBV5-1 with TRBJ1-4, with 10 bases aligning to TRBD1. Germline assignment: CDR1 SGHRS and CDR2 YFSETQ. V shed 0 bases and J 7 bases; nucleotides not matched to a gene: 9. The CDR3 is 17 residues long.

This clone was counted a single time. V and J are TRBV2 and TRBJ2-1; 8 bases align to TRBD1. The CDR3 is made up of 15 amino acids. Germline CDR1 SNHLY, CDR2 FYNNEI. Trimming cost V 5 bases and J 1 base; bases outside gene matches: 4. For the CDR3, the DNA is TGTGCCAGCAGTACCACAGGGGGTTCCTACAATGAGCAGTTCTTC. The encoded protein is CASSTTGGSYNEQFF. The whole variable domain, remainder taken from reference TRBV2 and TRBJ2-1, is EPEVTQTPSHQVTQMGQEVILRCVPISNHLYFYWYRQILGQKVEFLVSFYNNEISEKSEIFDDQFSVERPDGSNFTLKIRSTKLEDSAMYFCASSTTGGSYNEQFFGPGTRLTVL.

The chain links TRBV19 to TRBJ2-7, with D perhaps TRBD2 (6 bases). Trimming pared 4 bases from V and 4 bases from J, leaving 20 bases between. The CDR3 contains 16 residues. CDR1 LNHDA and CDR2 SQIVND come from the germline V gene (reference sequence). Here the CDR3 reads CASSTALGGVGYEQYF. DNA of the CDR3: TGTGCCAGTAGTACTGCCTTGGGGGGAGTTGGATACGAGCAGTACTTC.

This clone showed up just once. The chain joins TRBV2 to TRBJ1-3, with TRBD1 as a possible D gene (5 bases). The V and J ends lost 8 bases and 8 bases respectively, with 16 bases between them. The CDR3 consists of 13 residues. Germline-derived CDR1 and CDR2 are SNHLY and FYNNEI. The CDR3 reads CASSSSWGDTIYF. In DNA, the CDR3 is TGTGCCAGCTCCAGCTCGTGGGGGGACACCATATATTTT. Using reference TRBV2 and TRBJ1-3 for the parts outside the CDR3, the full variable domain is EPEVTQTPSHQVTQMGQEVILRCVPISNHLYFYWYRQILGQKVEFLVSFYNNEISEKSEIFDDQFSVERPDGSNFTLKIRSTKLEDSAMYFCASSSSWGDTIYFGEGSWLTVV.

This clone was counted a single time. The V gene is TRBV28, the J gene TRBJ1-2; D is uncertain. This CDR3 has 14 residues. CDR1 and CDR2 from the germline V gene are MDHEN and SYDVKM. Trimming left V 5 bases short and J 4 bases short, with 14 bases between. The CDR3 DNA is TGTGCCAGCAGTACGACTGACGTTGCCTATGGCTACACCTTC. Protein product: CASSTTDVAYGYTF.

The chain couples TRBV7-6 to TRBJ2-2, with D perhaps matching TRBD2 (7 bases). The CDR3 totals 16 residues. The V end was cut by 4 bases, the J end by 2 bases, with 14 bases between. Germline V gene sequence: CDR1 SGHVS, CDR2 FNYEAQ. The DNA for the CDR3 is TGTGCCAGCAGCTCCCTCGGGGGGCCAAACACCGGGGAGCTGTTTTTT. It translates to CASSSLGGPNTGELFF.

V usage is TRBV4-3 and J usage is TRBJ1-5; D gene uncertain. V was clipped by 0 bases and J by 3 bases, with 9 bases between them. The CDR3 spans 15 residues. CDR1 and CDR2 (germline): LGHNA, YSLEER. CDR3 region: CASSQDGENNQPQHF. The CDR3, as DNA: TGCGCCAGCAGCCAAGATGGGGAGAACAATCAGCCCCAGCATTTT.

The chain has TRBV4-3 and TRBJ1-1, with 8 bases that match TRBD1. The germline gives CDR1 LGHNA, CDR2 YSLEER. CDR3 length equals 15 residues. J gave up 5 bases and V 2 bases, and 7 bases lay outside the gene matches. The CDR3 reads CASSQPGQGGTEAFF. In DNA form, the CDR3 reads TGCGCCAGCAGCCAACCCGGACAGGGAGGGACTGAAGCTTTCTTT.

The V call is TRBV5-4, the J call TRBJ1-1; a possible D gene is TRBD1 (5 bases). V was clipped by 1 base and J by 0 bases, with 10 bases between them. The V gene's germline CDR1 is SGHNT and CDR2 YYREEE (reference sequence). This CDR3 contains 15 residues. CDR3 in amino acids: CASSLLTVMNTEAFF. The CDR3 DNA reads TGTGCCAGCAGCTTGCTGACAGTCATGAACACTGAAGCTTTCTTT. Supplemented by reference TRBV5-4 and TRBJ1-1, the full variable domain reads ETGVTQSPTHLIKTRGQQVTLRCSSQSGHNTVSWYQQALGQGPQFIFQYYREEENGRGNFPPRFSGLQFPNYSSELNVNALELDDSALYLCASSLLTVMNTEAFFGQGTRLTVV.

This clone appeared once. The chain is built from TRBV15 and TRBJ2-7; TRBD2 might be the D (5 bases). Trimming shortened V by 4 bases and J by 1 base, and 11 bases separated the two germline ends. This CDR3 is 14 amino acids long. Germline CDR1 LNHNV, CDR2 YYDKDF (reference sequence). The CDR3 DNA reads as TGTGCCACCAGCAACCGGGAACCTTCCTACGAGCAGTACTTC. It is translated as CATSNREPSYEQYF.

This clone appeared once. This chain links TRBV6-1 with TRBJ2-7; D gene unclear. CDR1 is MNHNS, CDR2 SASEGT, per germline. V lost 1 base and J lost 2, with 9 bases in between. The CDR3 is 14 amino acids. As DNA, the CDR3 is TGTGCCAGCAGTGAAGGTCCTACCCCCTACGAGCAGTACTTC. Its protein is CASSEGPTPYEQYF.

This clone showed up just a few times. This sequence joins TRBV7-2 and TRBJ2-5, with 7 bases that match TRBD2. From germline, CDR1 is SGHTA and CDR2 FQGNSA. J lost 12 bases, V lost 4 bases, and 20 bases had no gene match. CDR3 length: 16 residues. CDR3 sequence: CASSSGWVAGLRSKYF. The CDR3, as DNA: TGTGCCAGCAGCTCTGGTTGGGTAGCGGGTTTGAGGAGCAAGTACTTC. Using reference TRBV7-2 and TRBJ2-5 for the parts outside the CDR3, the full variable domain is GAGVSQSPSNKVTEKGKDVELRCDPISGHTALYWYRQSLGQGLEFLIYFQGNSAPDKSGLPSDRFSAERTGGSVSTLTIQRTQQEDSAVYLCASSSGWVAGLRSKYFGPGTRLLVL.

This chain connects TRBV5-5 to TRBJ2-2; D unresolved. The CDR3 is 17 amino acids. In germline, CDR1 is SGHKS, CDR2 YYEKEE (reference sequence). The germline V and J ends were trimmed by 0 bases and 0 bases, with 12 bases remaining between them. The CDR3: CASSLEPRPANTGELFF. For the CDR3, the DNA is TGTGCCAGCAGCTTGGAACCCAGGCCCGCGAACACCGGGGAGCTGTTTTTT.

The chain employs TRBV27 and TRBJ1-1; 8 bases match TRBD1. In germline, CDR1 is MNHEY, CDR2 SMNVEV (reference sequence). The V segment lost 4 bases and the J segment 5 bases; nucleotides outside the gene matches: 3. This CDR3 spans 13 amino acids. CDR3 residues: CASSSRGQTEAFF. The CDR3 nucleotides read TGTGCCAGCAGTTCCAGGGGGCAAACTGAAGCTTTCTTT.

The gene calls are TRBV19 and TRBJ2-7, with 7 bases that match TRBD1. In germline, CDR1 is LNHDA, CDR2 SQIVND (reference sequence). V lost 6 bases and J lost 6; bases outside the gene matches: 5. This CDR3 spans 12 amino acids. The CDR3 is CASSGTALEQYF. The DNA for the CDR3 is TGTGCCAGTAGCGGGACAGCGCTCGAGCAGTACTTC.

This chain links TRBV19 with TRBJ2-3; TRBD1 is a possible D gene (5 bases). V was shortened by 6 bases and J by 0 bases, with 16 bases between the two germline ends. CDR1 is LNHDA and CDR2 is SQIVND in the germline V gene (reference sequence). This CDR3 has 16 amino acids. CDR3 bases: TGTGCCAGTAGCCGCGGACAACCCTCTAGCACAGATACGCAGTATTTT. Translating it yields CASSRGQPSSTDTQYF.

The sample holds a few counts of this clone. The chain couples TRBV13 to TRBJ1-2, with D perhaps TRBD1 (6 bases). Germline-derived CDR1 and CDR2 are PRHDT and FYEKMQ (reference sequence). The CDR3 has 14 residues. Trimming took 1 base from V and 8 from J, leaving 14 bases between them. The CDR3 nucleotides are TGTGCCAGCAGCTTAGCCTCAGACAGGCCGGGCTACACCTTC. Translation: CASSLASDRPGYTF.

The V gene is TRBV15, the J gene TRBJ1-3, with 7 nucleotides matching TRBD1. CDR1 LNHNV and CDR2 YYDKDF come from the germline V gene (reference sequence). The V segment lost 1 base and the J segment 7 bases; nucleotides outside the gene matches: 16. This CDR3 is built from 18 residues. The CDR3 loop is CATSRAVAGLDRRNTIYF. CDR3 DNA sequence: TGTGCCACCAGCAGAGCTGTCGCTGGGTTGGACAGGCGGAACACCATATATTTT.

The chain carries TRBV4-1 and TRBJ2-1; 10 bases are a match to TRBD2. CDR1 and CDR2 (germline): MGHRA, YSYEKL. Trimming took 1 base from V and 10 from J; bases not matched to a gene: 10. The CDR3 is 16 amino acids. In DNA form, the CDR3 reads TGCGCCAGCAGCCAAGCCGGGACTAGCGTAATCATAGAGCAGTTCTTC. As protein: CASSQAGTSVIIEQFF.

The rearrangement links TRBV28 to TRBJ1-3; 7 positions agree with TRBD1. CDR3 length: 15 residues. Germline CDR1 is MDHEN and CDR2 is SYDVKM. Trimming removed 7 bases from V and 1 base from J; junction bases left unmatched: 7. This CDR3 is CASNQQGRSGNTIYF. CDR3 nucleotide sequence: TGTGCCAGCAACCAACAGGGGAGGTCTGGAAACACCATATATTTT. Full variable domain (missing parts from reference TRBV28 and TRBJ1-3): DVKVTQSSRYLVKRTGEKVFLECVQDMDHENMFWYRQDPGLGLRLIYFSYDVKMKEKGDIPEGYSVSREKKERFSLILESASTNQTSMYLCASNQQGRSGNTIYFGEGSWLTVV.

The chain recombines TRBV29-1 with TRBJ2-6; D is uncertain. Trimming removed 6 bases from V and 4 bases from J, with 13 bases in between. The CDR3 has 14 amino acids. Germline V gives CDR1 SQVTM, CDR2 ANQGSEA. CDR3 sequence (DNA): TGCAGCGTCTTCCTTGGCGGCGGGGCCAACGTCCTGACTTTC. Translated, it gives CSVFLGGGANVLTF.

This clone occurred once. The CDR3 coding sequence is TGTGCCAGCAGTTTACGACAGGTGACCCGCTACGAGCAGTACTTC. It is translated as CASSLRQVTRYEQYF. The genes are TRBV28 and TRBJ2-7; possible D gene TRBD1, 6 bases. The V end lost 2 bases, the J end lost 3 bases, and 14 bases lay between the germline ends. Germline CDR1 is MDHEN and CDR2 is SYDVKM. This CDR3 is 15 amino acids long.

This clone occurred a few times. The chain recombines TRBV27 with TRBJ1-5, with TRBD1 as a possible D gene (6 bases). Germline CDR1 reads MNHEY; CDR2 reads SMNVEV (reference sequence). Deletions cut 3 bases from V and 0 bases from J, with 12 bases between. CDR3 length equals 16 residues. CDR3 DNA: TGTGCCAGCAGTTTTCGGGGGGCCTCTAGCAATCAGCCCCAGCATTTT. It is translated as CASSFRGASSNQPQHF.

This clone appeared once. J is TRBJ2-4 and V is TRBV28, with a weak D call TRBD1 (5 bases). This CDR3 has 16 residues. V dropped 3 bases and J dropped 3 bases, with 15 bases sitting between them. Germline V gene data show CDR1 as MDHEN and CDR2 as SYDVKM. The CDR3 bases are TGTGCCAGCAGTTTTAGGGGCGAGGAATTCAAAAACATTCAGTACTTC. Amino acids: CASSFRGEEFKNIQYF.

J is TRBJ1-5 and V is TRBV7-2; D gene uncertain. The CDR3 covers 13 residues. Trimming left V 5 bases short and J 4 bases short, with 9 bases between. Per germline, CDR1 SGHTA and CDR2 FQGNSA. The CDR3 loop is CASSKGGNQPQHF. Written as DNA, the CDR3 is TGTGCCAGCAGCAAAGGCGGAAATCAGCCCCAGCATTTT. Filled out from reference TRBV7-2 and TRBJ1-5, the complete variable domain reads GAGVSQSPSNKVTEKGKDVELRCDPISGHTALYWYRQSLGQGLEFLIYFQGNSAPDKSGLPSDRFSAERTGGSVSTLTIQRTQQEDSAVYLCASSKGGNQPQHFGDGTRLSIL.